Following are 18 T cell receptor beta chains from one sample sequenced in a study of CD8 T cells in Susac syndrome. Reverse transcription of about 0.45 to 1 ug RNA was carried out with random hexamers. A single record per CDR3 protein comes from TCRdb applying MiXCR to the immunoSEQ multiplex PCR reads. The top ten hold around 0.097% of the sample, which has approximately 160,000 distinct CDR3 sequences, approximately 93% seen once. Sequencing input: CD4+ T cells from PBMCs. These receptors came from a human donor with multiple sclerosis.

The rearrangement uses TRBV5-6 and TRBJ1-4; D is ambiguous. The CDR3 covers 15 residues. Germline V CDR1 and CDR2: SGHDT, YYEEEE. Trimming took off 1 base at V and 10 bases at J, with 17 bases between the two ends. The CDR3: CASSLYQDRAGKLFF. In DNA form, the CDR3 reads TGTGCCAGCAGCTTGTACCAGGATAGGGCTGGAAAACTGTTTTTT.

The chain combines TRBV19 with TRBJ2-4; either TRBD1 or TRBD2 may supply D (7 bases each). CDR1 is LNHDA and CDR2 is SQIVND in the germline V gene (reference sequence). The CDR3 extends over 18 amino acids. V lost 5 bases to trimming and J lost 3 bases, with 23 bases between them. The CDR3 spells CASSSYTETGRDKNIQYF. CDR3 in DNA: TGTGCCAGTAGTTCGTATACCGAGACAGGGAGGGACAAAAACATTCAGTACTTC.

This sequence joins TRBV15 and TRBJ1-5, with D possibly TRBD1 on 6 matching bases. The V end was cut by 1 base, the J end by 6 bases, with 13 bases between. CDR1 and CDR2 from the germline V gene are LNHNV and YYDKDF (reference sequence). The CDR3 runs to 15 residues. CDR3 sequence reads: CATSRVIGGPQPQHF. The CDR3 DNA reads TGTGCCACCAGCAGAGTTATTGGGGGCCCTCAGCCCCAGCATTTT.

The chain has TRBV10-2 and TRBJ1-1, with 8 positions matching TRBD1. The CDR3 loop spans 13 amino acids. V dropped 7 bases and J dropped 6; count of bases not matched to a gene: 7. Germline CDR1 and CDR2: WSHSY and SAAADI. The CDR3 bases are TGCGCCAGCATGGACAGGGACCGGGCTGAAGCTTTCTTT. Its protein is CASMDRDRAEAFF.

J is TRBJ1-1 and V is TRBV5-1, with unresolved D. The CDR3 has 14 amino acids. The V gene lost 1 base and the J gene lost 0 bases, with 7 bases spanning the gap. The germline gives CDR1 SGHRS, CDR2 YFSETQ. The CDR3 here is CASSLQPMNTEAFF. As DNA, the CDR3 is TGCGCCAGCAGCTTGCAGCCCATGAACACTGAAGCTTTCTTT.

The genes are TRBV28 and TRBJ2-2; 11 nucleotides line up with TRBD2. In germline, CDR1 is MDHEN, CDR2 SYDVKM. Trimming at V came to 3 bases and at J to 8 bases, leaving 17 bases not matched to a gene. The CDR3 is made up of 19 amino acids. The CDR3 DNA reads as TGTGCCAGCAGTTTTAGTGGGACTAGCGGAACCTCTGGAACGGGGGAGCTGTTTTTT. It translates to CASSFSGTSGTSGTGELFF.

This chain uses TRBV6-1 with TRBJ2-2; 9 nucleotides align to TRBD1. Germline assignment: CDR1 MNHNS and CDR2 SASEGT. Trimming took 5 bases from V and 6 from J; bases not matched to a gene: 7. The CDR3 is 15 amino acids. The CDR3 loop is CASSSRDRVSGELFF. DNA of the CDR3: TGTGCCAGCAGTTCCCGGGACAGGGTTTCCGGGGAGCTGTTTTTT.

J is TRBJ2-5 and V is TRBV6-1; D is unclear. V gave up 6 bases and J gave up 5 bases, with 10 bases separating them. Looked up from germline, CDR1 is MNHNS and CDR2 is SASEGT. The CDR3 runs 12 residues. The CDR3 loop is CASRPDLETQYF. DNA for the CDR3: TGTGCCAGCAGGCCCGACTTGGAGACCCAGTACTTC.

This chain connects TRBV5-4 to TRBJ2-3; perhaps TRBD2 as D (7 bases). The CDR3 is 18 residues long. Between the trimmed V and J ends, which lost 6 bases and 0 bases, there was a span of 23 bases. The V gene's germline CDR1 is SGHNT and CDR2 YYREEE (reference sequence). The CDR3 DNA is TGTGCCAGCACCGGAGGGGGGGCGCGACCCCTTAGCACAGATACGCAGTATTTT. This gives the protein CASTGGGARPLSTDTQYF. The full variable domain, completed using reference TRBV5-4 and TRBJ2-3, is ETGVTQSPTHLIKTRGQQVTLRCSSQSGHNTVSWYQQALGQGPQFIFQYYREEENGRGNFPPRFSGLQFPNYSSELNVNALELDDSALYLCASTGGGARPLSTDTQYFGPGTRLTVL.

This chain links TRBV7-3 with TRBJ1-1; weak D call: TRBD1 (6 bases). Trimming left V 5 bases short and J 4 bases short, with 14 bases between. The germline V gene encodes CDR1 SGHTA and CDR2 FQGTGA. The CDR3 has 14 amino acids. The CDR3 DNA reads as TGTGCCAGCAGCCAACAGGGAAGTGCCACTGAAGCTTTCTTT. Its translation: CASSQQGSATEAFF. The full variable domain, completed using reference TRBV7-3 and TRBJ1-1, is GAGVSQTPSNKVTEKGKYVELRCDPISGHTALYWYRQSLGQGPEFLIYFQGTGAADDSGLPNDRFFAVRPEGSVSTLKIQRTERGDSAVYLCASSQQGSATEAFFGQGTRLTVV.

CDR3 region: CASSVHGTRGETQYF. In DNA, the CDR3 is TGTGCCAGCAGTGTCCACGGGACTAGGGGGGAGACCCAGTACTTC. The J gene is TRBJ2-5, the V gene TRBV12-3 or TRBV12-4, with 8 bases lining up with TRBD2. V lost 5 bases to trimming and J lost 5 bases; unmatched junction nucleotides: 10. The CDR3 runs to 15 residues.

This chain links TRBV18 with TRBJ2-2, with a tentative D call TRBD2 (5 bases). Trimming took 1 base from V and 7 from J, leaving 10 bases between them. The germline CDR1 and CDR2 sequences are KGHSH and LQKENI. This CDR3 contains 14 residues. The CDR3, as DNA: TGTGCCAGCTCACCACAGGCTAGCCTCGGGGAGCTGTTTTTT. Translating gives CASSPQASLGELFF.

The chain links TRBV2 to TRBJ1-2, with TRBD1 matching over 7 bases. This CDR3 has 13 amino acids. The germline gives CDR1 SNHLY, CDR2 FYNNEI. V was pared by 6 bases and J by 3 bases, with 4 bases of the junction left unmatched. CDR3 loop: CASRGQTYYGYTF. CDR3 nucleotide sequence: TGTGCCAGCAGGGGACAGACTTACTATGGCTACACCTTC.

The V gene is TRBV12-3 or TRBV12-4, the J gene TRBJ1-2; tentatively, D is TRBD1 (5 bases). Trimming cost V 3 bases and J 1 base, with 12 bases left between them. This CDR3 contains 15 residues. The CDR3, as DNA: TGTGCCAGCAGTTTCGTGCAGGGCCATAACTATGGCTACACCTTC. Amino acids: CASSFVQGHNYGYTF.

The chain joins TRBV20-1 to TRBJ1-1; tentative D call: TRBD1 (5 bases). Trimming shortened V by 5 bases and J by 1 base, and 17 bases separated the two germline ends. The length of the CDR3 is 15 residues. Germline CDR1 and CDR2: DFQATT and SNEGSKA (reference sequence). CDR3 amino acids: CSAVGQGARNTEAFF. The DNA of the CDR3 is TGCAGTGCTGTCGGACAAGGGGCGAGGAACACTGAAGCTTTCTTT.

The chain uses TRBV3-1 and TRBJ2-1; 8 bases align to TRBD1. The trim removed 4 bases at V and 9 bases at J, leaving 2 bases unmatched. Germline assignment: CDR1 LGHDT and CDR2 YNNKEL (reference sequence). This CDR3 contains 12 residues. CDR3 sequence (DNA): TGTGCCAGCAGCCCCGGACAGGGTGAGCAGTTCTTC. The encoded protein is CASSPGQGEQFF.

The chain is built from TRBV6-1 and TRBJ1-1; D is undetermined. Looked up from germline, CDR1 is MNHNS and CDR2 is SASEGT. The CDR3 consists of 12 residues. The V gene lost 5 bases and the J gene lost 10 bases, with 14 bases spanning the gap. The CDR3 DNA follows: TGTGCCAGCAGTAAACCGCCGGGTGGAGCTTTCTTT. This gives the protein CASSKPPGGAFF.

The chain carries TRBV5-1 and TRBJ2-5; D may be TRBD1 or TRBD2 (5 bases each). V gave up 4 bases and J gave up 7 bases, with 20 bases separating them. The germline gives CDR1 SGHRS, CDR2 YFSETQ. This CDR3 region has 15 residues. The CDR3 sequence: CASSPLQGIEGTQYF. DNA of the CDR3: TGCGCCAGCAGCCCCCTCCAGGGAATTGAGGGGACCCAGTACTTC.